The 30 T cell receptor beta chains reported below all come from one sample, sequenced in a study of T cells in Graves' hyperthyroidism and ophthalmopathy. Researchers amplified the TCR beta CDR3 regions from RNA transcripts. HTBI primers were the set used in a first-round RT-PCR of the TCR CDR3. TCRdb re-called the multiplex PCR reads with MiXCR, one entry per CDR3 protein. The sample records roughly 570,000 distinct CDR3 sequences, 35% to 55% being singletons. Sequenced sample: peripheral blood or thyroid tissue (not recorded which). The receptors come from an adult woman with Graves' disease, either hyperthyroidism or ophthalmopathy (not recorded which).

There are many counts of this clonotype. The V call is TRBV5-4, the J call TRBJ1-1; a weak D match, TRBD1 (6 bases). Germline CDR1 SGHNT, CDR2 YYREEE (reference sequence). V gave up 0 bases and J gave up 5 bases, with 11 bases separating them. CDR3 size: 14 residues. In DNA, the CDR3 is TGTGCCAGCAGCTTGGTTGAAAGGGGGACTGAAGCTTTCTTT. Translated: CASSLVERGTEAFF.

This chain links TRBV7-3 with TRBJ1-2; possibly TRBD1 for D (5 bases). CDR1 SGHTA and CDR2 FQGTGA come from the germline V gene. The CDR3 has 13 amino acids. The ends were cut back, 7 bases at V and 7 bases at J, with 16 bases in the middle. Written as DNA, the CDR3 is TGTGCCAGCACTAGGCCCAGGAGGGGTGGCTACACCTTC. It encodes CASTRPRRGGYTF.

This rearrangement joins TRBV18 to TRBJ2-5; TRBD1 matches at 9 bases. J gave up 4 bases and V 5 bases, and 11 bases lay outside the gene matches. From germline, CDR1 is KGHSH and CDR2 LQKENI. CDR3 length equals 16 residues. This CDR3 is CASSEGTGRSGETQYF. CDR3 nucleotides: TGTGCCAGCTCAGAAGGGACAGGGAGAAGTGGAGAGACCCAGTACTTC.

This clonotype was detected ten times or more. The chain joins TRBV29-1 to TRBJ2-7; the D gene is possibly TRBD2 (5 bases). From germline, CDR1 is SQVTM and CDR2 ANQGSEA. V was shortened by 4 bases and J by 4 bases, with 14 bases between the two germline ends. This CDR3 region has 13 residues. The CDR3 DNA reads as TGCAGCGTTGTTTTGGGAGTCGGGTACGAGCAGTACTTC. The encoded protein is CSVVLGVGYEQYF.

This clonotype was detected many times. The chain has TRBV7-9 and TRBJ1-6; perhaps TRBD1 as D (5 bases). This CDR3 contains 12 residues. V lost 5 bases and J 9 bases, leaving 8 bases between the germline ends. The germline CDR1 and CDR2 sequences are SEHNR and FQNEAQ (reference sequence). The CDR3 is CASSPGGSPLHF. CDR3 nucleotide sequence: TGTGCCAGCAGCCCCGGGGGTTCACCCCTCCACTTT.

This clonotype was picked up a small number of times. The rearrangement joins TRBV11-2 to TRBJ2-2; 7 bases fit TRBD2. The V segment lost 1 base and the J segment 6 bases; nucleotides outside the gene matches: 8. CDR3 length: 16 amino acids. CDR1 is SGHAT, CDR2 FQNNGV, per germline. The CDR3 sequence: CASSLVRAGISGELFF. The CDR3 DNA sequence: TGTGCCAGCAGCTTAGTTCGAGCGGGAATCTCCGGGGAGCTGTTTTTT.

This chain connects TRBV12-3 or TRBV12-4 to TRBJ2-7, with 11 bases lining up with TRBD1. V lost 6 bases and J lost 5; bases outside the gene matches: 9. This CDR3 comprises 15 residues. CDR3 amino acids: CASRRPGQGENEQYF. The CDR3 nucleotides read TGTGCCAGCAGACGACCGGGACAGGGGGAAAACGAGCAGTACTTC.

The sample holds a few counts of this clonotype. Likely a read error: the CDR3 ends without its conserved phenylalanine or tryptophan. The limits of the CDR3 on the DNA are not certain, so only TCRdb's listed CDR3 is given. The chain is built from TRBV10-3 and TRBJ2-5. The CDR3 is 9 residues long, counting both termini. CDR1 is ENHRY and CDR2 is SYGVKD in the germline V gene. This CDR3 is CAIKEHQSY.

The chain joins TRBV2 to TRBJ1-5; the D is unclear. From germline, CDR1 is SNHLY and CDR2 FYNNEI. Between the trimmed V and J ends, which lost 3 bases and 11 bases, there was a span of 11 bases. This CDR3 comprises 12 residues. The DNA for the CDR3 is TGTGCCAGCAGTGACCCCATAGAGACCCAGCATTTT. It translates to CASSDPIETQHF.

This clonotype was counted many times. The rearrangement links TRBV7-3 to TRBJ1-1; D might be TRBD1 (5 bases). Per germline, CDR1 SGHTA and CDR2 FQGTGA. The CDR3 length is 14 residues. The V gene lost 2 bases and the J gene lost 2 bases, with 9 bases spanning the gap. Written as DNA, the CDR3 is TGTGCCAGCAGCTTAGGGGCCAGTAACACTGAAGCTTTCTTT. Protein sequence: CASSLGASNTEAFF.

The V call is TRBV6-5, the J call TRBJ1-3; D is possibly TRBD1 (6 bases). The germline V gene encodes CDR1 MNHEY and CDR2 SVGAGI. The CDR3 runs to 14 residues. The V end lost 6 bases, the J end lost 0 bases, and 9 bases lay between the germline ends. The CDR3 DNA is TGTGCCAGCAGACAGGGTTTCTCTGGAAACACCATATATTTT. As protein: CASRQGFSGNTIYF.

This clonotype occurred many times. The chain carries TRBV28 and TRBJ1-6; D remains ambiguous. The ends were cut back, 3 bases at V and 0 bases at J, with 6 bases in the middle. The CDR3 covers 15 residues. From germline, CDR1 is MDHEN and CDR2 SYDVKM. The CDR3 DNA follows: TGTGCCAGCAGTTTGAGCAGCTCCTATAATTCACCCCTCCACTTT. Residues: CASSLSSSYNSPLHF.

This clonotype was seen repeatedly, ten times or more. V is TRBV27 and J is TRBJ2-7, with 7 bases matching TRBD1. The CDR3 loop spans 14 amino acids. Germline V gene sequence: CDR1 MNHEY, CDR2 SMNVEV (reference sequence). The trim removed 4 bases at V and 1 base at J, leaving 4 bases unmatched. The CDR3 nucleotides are TGTGCCAGCAGTTCAGGGGGAAAATCCTACGAGCAGTACTTC. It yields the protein CASSSGGKSYEQYF.

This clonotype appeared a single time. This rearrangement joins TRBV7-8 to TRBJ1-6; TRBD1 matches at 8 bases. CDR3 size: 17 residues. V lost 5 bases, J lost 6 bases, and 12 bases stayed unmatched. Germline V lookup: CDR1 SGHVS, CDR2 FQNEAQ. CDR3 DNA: TGTGCCAGCAGCAGAGGAGACAGGGGTACGAGTAATTCACCCCTCCACTTT. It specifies CASSRGDRGTSNSPLHF.

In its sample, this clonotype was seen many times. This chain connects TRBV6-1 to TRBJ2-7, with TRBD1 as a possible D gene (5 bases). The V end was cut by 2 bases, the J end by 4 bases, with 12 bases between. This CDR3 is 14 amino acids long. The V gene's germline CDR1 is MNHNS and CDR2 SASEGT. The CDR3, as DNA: TGTGCCAGCAGTGAAAAGGGGTACACTTACGAGCAGTACTTC. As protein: CASSEKGYTYEQYF.

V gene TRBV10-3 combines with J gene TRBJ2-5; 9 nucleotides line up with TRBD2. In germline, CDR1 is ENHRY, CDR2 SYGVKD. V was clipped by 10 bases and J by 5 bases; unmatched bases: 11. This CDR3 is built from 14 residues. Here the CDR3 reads CATGAGGMMETQYF. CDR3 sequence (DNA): TGTGCCACCGGTGCGGGGGGGATGATGGAGACCCAGTACTTC.

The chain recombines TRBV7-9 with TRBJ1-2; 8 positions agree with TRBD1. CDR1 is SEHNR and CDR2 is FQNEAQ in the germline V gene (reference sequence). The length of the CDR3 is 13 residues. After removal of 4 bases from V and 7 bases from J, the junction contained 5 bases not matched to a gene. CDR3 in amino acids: CASSSPQGAGYTF. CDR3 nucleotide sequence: TGTGCCAGCAGCTCCCCTCAGGGGGCTGGCTACACCTTC.

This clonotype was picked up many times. The CDR3 region is CASKRIFNSPLHF. The CDR3 bases are TGTGCCAGCAAGAGGATATTTAATTCACCCCTCCACTTT. This chain uses TRBV5-5 with TRBJ1-6; no reliable D call. V gave up 6 bases and J gave up 6 bases, with 10 bases separating them. The CDR3 covers 13 residues. CDR1 and CDR2 (germline): SGHKS, YYEKEE (reference sequence).

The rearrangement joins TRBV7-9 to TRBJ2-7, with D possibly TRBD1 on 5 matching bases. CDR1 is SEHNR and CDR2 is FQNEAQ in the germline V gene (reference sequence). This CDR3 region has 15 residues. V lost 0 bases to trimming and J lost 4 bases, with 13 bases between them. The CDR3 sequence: CASSLAGDSLYEQYF. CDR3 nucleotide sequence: TGTGCCAGCAGCTTAGCGGGTGACAGCTTATACGAGCAGTACTTC.

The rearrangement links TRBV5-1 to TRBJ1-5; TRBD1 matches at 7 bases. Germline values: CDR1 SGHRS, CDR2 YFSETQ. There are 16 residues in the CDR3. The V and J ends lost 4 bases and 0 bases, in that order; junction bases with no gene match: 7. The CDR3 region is CASSRLGDSSNQPQHF. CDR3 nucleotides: TGCGCCAGCAGCCGCTTGGGGGACAGTAGCAATCAGCCCCAGCATTTT.

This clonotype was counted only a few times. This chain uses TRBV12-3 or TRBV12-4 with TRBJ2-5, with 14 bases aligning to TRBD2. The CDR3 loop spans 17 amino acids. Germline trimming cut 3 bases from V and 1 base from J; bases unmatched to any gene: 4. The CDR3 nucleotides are TGTGCCAGCAGTTTGTGGACTAGCGGGAGGCTCCAAGAGACCCAGTACTTC. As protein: CASSLWTSGRLQETQYF.

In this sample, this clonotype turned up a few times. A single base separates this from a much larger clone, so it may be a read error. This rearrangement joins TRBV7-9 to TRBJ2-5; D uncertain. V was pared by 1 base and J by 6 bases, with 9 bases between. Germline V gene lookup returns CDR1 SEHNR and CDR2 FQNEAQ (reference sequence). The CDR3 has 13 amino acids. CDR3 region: CASSLVVAQTQYF. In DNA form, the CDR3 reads TGTGCCAGCAGCTTAGTAGTGGCCCAGACCCAGTACTTC.

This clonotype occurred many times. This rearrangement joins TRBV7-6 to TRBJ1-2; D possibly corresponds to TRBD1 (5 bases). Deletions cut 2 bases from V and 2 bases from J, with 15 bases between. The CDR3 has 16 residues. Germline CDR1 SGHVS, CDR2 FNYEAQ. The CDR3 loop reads CASSLFGIRANYGYTF. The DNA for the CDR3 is TGTGCCAGCAGCTTATTTGGTATCAGGGCGAACTATGGCTACACCTTC.

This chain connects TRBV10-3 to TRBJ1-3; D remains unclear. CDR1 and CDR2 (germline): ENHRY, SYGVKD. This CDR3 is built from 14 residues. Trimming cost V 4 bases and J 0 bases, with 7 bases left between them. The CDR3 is CAISAMGSGNTIYF. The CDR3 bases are TGTGCCATCAGTGCGATGGGCTCTGGAAACACCATATATTTT.

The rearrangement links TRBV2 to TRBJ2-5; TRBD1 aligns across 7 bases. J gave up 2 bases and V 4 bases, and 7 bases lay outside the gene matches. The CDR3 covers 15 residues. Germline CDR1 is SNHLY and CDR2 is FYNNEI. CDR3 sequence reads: CASSGETGQQETQYF. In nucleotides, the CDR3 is TGTGCCAGCAGTGGCGAGACAGGGCAGCAAGAGACCCAGTACTTC.

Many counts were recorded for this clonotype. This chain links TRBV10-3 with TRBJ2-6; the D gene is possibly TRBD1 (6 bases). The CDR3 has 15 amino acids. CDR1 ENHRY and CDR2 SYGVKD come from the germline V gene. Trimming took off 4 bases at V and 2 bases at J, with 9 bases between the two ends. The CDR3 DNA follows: TGTGCCATCAGTGGGACAGTAACTGGGGCCAACGTCCTGACTTTC. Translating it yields CAISGTVTGANVLTF.

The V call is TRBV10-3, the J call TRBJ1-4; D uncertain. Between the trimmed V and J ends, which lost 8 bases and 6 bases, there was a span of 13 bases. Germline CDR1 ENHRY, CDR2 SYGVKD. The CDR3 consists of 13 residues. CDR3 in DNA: TGTGCCATCGCAGAAAGGGCGGATGAAAAACTGTTTTTT. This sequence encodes CAIAERADEKLFF.

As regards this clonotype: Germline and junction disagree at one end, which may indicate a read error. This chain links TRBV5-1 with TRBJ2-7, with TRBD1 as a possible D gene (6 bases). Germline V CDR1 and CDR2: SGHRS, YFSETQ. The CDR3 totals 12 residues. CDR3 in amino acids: CASSEVLGAPHF. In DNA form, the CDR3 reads TGCGCCAGCAGCGAGGTTTTGGGGGCCCCCCACTTC.

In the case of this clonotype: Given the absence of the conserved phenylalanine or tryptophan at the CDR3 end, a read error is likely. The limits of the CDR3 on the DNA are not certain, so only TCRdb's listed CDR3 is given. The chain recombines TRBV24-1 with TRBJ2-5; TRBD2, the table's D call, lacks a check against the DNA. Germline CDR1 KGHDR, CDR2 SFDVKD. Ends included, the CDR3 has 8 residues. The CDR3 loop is CATSDFGG.

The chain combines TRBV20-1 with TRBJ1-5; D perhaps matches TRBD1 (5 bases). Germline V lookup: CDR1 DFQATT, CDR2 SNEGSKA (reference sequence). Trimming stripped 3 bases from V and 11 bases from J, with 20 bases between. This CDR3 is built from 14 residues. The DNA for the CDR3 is TGCAGTGCTAGTTTCGGCGGGGGAGGTGAGACCCAGCATTTT. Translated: CSASFGGGGETQHF.